These 31 T cell receptor beta chains came from one sample sequenced in a study of T cells in localized non-small cell lung cancer. Only in-frame clones appear in the TCRdb table, and some are missing; sequencing was by immunoSEQ multiplex PCR. The sample shows 19,000 or so clones, around 83% of them seen only once. Material: peripheral blood, obtained before any cancer treatment. The receptor set was obtained from a male donor aged 60 or over with stage III lung adenocarcinoma.

This clone occurred once. The chain employs TRBV19 and TRBJ1-2; D is unclear. Germline V CDR1 and CDR2: LNHDA, SQIVND (reference sequence). V shed 2 bases and J shed 4 bases, with 2 bases lying between them. CDR3 size: 11 residues. CDR3 in amino acids: CASSIIYGYTF. CDR3 bases: TGTGCCAGTAGTATAATCTATGGCTACACCTTC.

The chain combines TRBV5-5 with TRBJ2-5; 9 bases are a match to TRBD1. Germline V gives CDR1 SGHKS, CDR2 YYEKEE (reference sequence). The CDR3 is 16 residues long. V dropped 4 bases and J dropped 4; count of bases not matched to a gene: 11. CDR3 in amino acids: CASSPAGTGFRETQYF. The DNA for the CDR3 is TGTGCCAGCAGCCCAGCCGGGACAGGGTTTAGAGAGACCCAGTACTTC.

The rearrangement links TRBV13 to TRBJ1-2, with 10 positions matching TRBD1. Trimming removed 5 bases from V and 2 bases from J; junction bases left unmatched: 2. The CDR3 totals 14 residues. Germline V gene lookup returns CDR1 PRHDT and CDR2 FYEKMQ (reference sequence). CDR3 loop: CASSPGQGNYGYTF. The CDR3 nucleotides are TGTGCCAGCAGCCCGGGACAGGGGAACTATGGCTACACCTTC.

CDR3 nucleotides: TGTGCCATCAGTGAAAGGACAGGAAATAATTCACCCCTCCACTTT. Translating gives CAISERTGNNSPLHF. The J gene is TRBJ1-6, the V gene TRBV10-3, with 7 bases lining up with TRBD1. The J segment lost 5 bases and the V segment lost 3 bases, leaving 4 bases of the junction unmatched. The CDR3 runs to 15 residues. From germline, CDR1 is ENHRY and CDR2 SYGVKD.

This clone showed up just once. The CDR3 loop reads CSLLHTDTQYF. DNA of the CDR3: TGCAGTTTACTACACACAGATACGCAGTATTTT. This chain joins TRBV20-1 and TRBJ2-3; D not certain. CDR1 and CDR2 from the germline V gene are DFQATT and SNEGSKA (reference sequence). The CDR3 runs to 11 residues. Trimming stripped 8 bases from V and 2 bases from J, with 8 bases between.

The CDR3 loop is CASSPQASSGEGGYTF. The CDR3 DNA sequence: TGTGCCAGCTCACCGCAAGCCTCGTCAGGGGAAGGTGGCTACACCTTC. V usage is TRBV18 and J usage is TRBJ1-2, with D possibly TRBD1 on 6 matching bases. The V and J ends lost 3 bases and 7 bases respectively, with 21 bases between them. Per germline, CDR1 KGHSH and CDR2 LQKENI. The CDR3 runs 16 residues.

This chain links TRBV4-1 with TRBJ1-5, with unresolved D. Germline loops: CDR1 MGHRA, CDR2 YSYEKL. Trimming took off 4 bases at V and 7 bases at J, with 17 bases between the two ends. CDR3 length: 15 residues. The CDR3 spells CASSLSTAGRQPQHF. As DNA, the CDR3 is TGCGCCAGCAGCCTCTCGACTGCCGGGAGACAGCCCCAGCATTTT.

The rearrangement links TRBV29-1 to TRBJ2-3; a weak D match, TRBD2 (5 bases). The germline CDR1 and CDR2 sequences are SQVTM and ANQGSEA. V lost 3 bases, J lost 4 bases, and 8 bases lay in between. This CDR3 comprises 12 residues. The CDR3 region has the DNA TGCAGCGTTGACTCCGGGGCAGATACGCAGTATTTT. As protein: CSVDSGADTQYF.

The CDR3 spells CASSMSPRNQPQHF. CDR3 DNA sequence: TGTGCCAGTAGTATGAGCCCACGGAATCAGCCCCAGCATTTT. The V call is TRBV19, the J call TRBJ1-5, with D unresolved. Germline values: CDR1 LNHDA, CDR2 SQIVND (reference sequence). V dropped 3 bases and J dropped 4 bases, with 10 bases sitting between them. The CDR3 consists of 14 residues.

The chain uses TRBV6-6 and TRBJ2-1; 7 bases line up with TRBD2. This CDR3 is built from 11 residues. CDR1 MNHNY and CDR2 SVGAGI come from the germline V gene (reference sequence). J lost 8 bases, V lost 11 bases, and 6 bases had no gene match. This chain's CDR3 is CAGGGGDEQFF. DNA for the CDR3: TGTGCCGGCGGGGGTGGGGATGAGCAGTTCTTC.

In DNA, the CDR3 is TGTGCCAGCAGTGAGACTTATTCCAGAGCCGGCACTGAAGCTTTCTTT. Protein: CASSETYSRAGTEAFF. V and J are TRBV6-4 and TRBJ1-1; D is ambiguous. Germline loops: CDR1 MRHNA, CDR2 SNTAGT. The length of the CDR3 is 16 residues. V lost 3 bases and J 4 bases, leaving 18 bases between the germline ends.

V gene TRBV7-2 combines with J gene TRBJ2-1; TRBD2 aligns across 9 bases. CDR1 is SGHTA, CDR2 FQGNSA, per germline. The CDR3 totals 16 residues. J was trimmed by 6 bases and V by 2 bases; bases with no gene match: 8. The CDR3 region has the DNA TGTGCCAGCAGCTTAACCCCCCCTAGCGGGATCAATGAGCAGTTCTTC. It encodes CASSLTPPSGINEQFF.

The CDR3 bases are TGTGCCAGCAGCTTATTGGGGGCGAGCACAGATACGCAGTATTTT. As protein: CASSLLGASTDTQYF. The rearrangement links TRBV11-1 to TRBJ2-3; a possible D gene is TRBD1 (6 bases). Trimming stripped 2 bases from V and 0 bases from J, with 9 bases between. Germline V CDR1 and CDR2: SGHAT, FQDESV (reference sequence). CDR3 length equals 15 residues.

The chain joins TRBV7-9 to TRBJ1-5; weak D call: TRBD1 (6 bases). Per the germline V gene, CDR1 is SEHNR and CDR2 is FQNEAQ (reference sequence). V was cut by 5 bases and J by 5 bases, with 13 bases left in between. CDR3 length: 14 residues. CDR3 coding DNA: TGTGCCAGCAGCCCCCGGGGGGCCGATCAGCCCCAGCATTTT. Translating gives CASSPRGADQPQHF.

The chain combines TRBV4-1 with TRBJ2-5; D perhaps matches TRBD1 (6 bases). The CDR3 has 18 residues. Germline values: CDR1 MGHRA, CDR2 YSYEKL. The V end lost 0 bases, the J end lost 3 bases, and 20 bases lay between the germline ends. The CDR3 nucleotides are TGCGCCAGCAGCCAAGATCGCGGCGGTTTGGGGGCTAAAGAGACCCAGTACTTC. Protein product: CASSQDRGGLGAKETQYF.

V usage is TRBV25-1 and J usage is TRBJ1-2; D is unclear. Per the germline V gene, CDR1 is MGHDK and CDR2 is SYGVNS. Trimming removed 3 bases from V and 4 bases from J, with 15 bases in between. This CDR3 comprises 15 residues. CDR3 in DNA: TGTGCCAGCAGTGAGAGGTGGGCGCCGAGCTATGGCTACACCTTC. This encodes CASSERWAPSYGYTF.

Worth noting for this clone: A read error may account for a junction end that differs from germline. The chain is built from TRBV7-7 and TRBJ2-2; possible D gene TRBD1, 5 bases. The V gene's germline CDR1 is SSHAT and CDR2 FNYEAQ (reference sequence). The CDR3 extends over 14 amino acids. CDR3 DNA sequence: TGTGCTAGCAGCCAGATCTTAAGGGGCGGGGAGCTGTTTTTT. This gives the protein CASSQILRGGELFF.

The chain uses TRBV6-6 and TRBJ1-1; D is unresolved. The CDR3 totals 15 residues. Germline CDR1 and CDR2: MNHNY and SVGAGI (reference sequence). V lost 6 bases and J lost 6, with 20 bases in between. CDR3 amino acids: CASRFDASVGPEAFF. The CDR3 DNA reads as TGTGCCAGCAGGTTCGACGCTTCAGTCGGGCCTGAAGCTTTCTTT.

The rearrangement joins TRBV19 to TRBJ2-1; 11 bases align to TRBD1. This CDR3 region has 16 residues. V lost 0 bases and J lost 6; bases outside the gene matches: 4. The germline V gene has CDR1 LNHDA and CDR2 SQIVND (reference sequence). CDR3 in DNA: TGTGCCAGTAGTATAGAGGGGGACAGGGGGGTCAATGAGCAGTTCTTC. This gives the protein CASSIEGDRGVNEQFF.

This clone has a single count. The genes are TRBV6-5 and TRBJ2-2; D not resolved. The germline V gene encodes CDR1 MNHEY and CDR2 SVGAGI. The CDR3 totals 11 residues. Trimming removed 6 bases at V and 1 base at J, with 0 bases between. CDR3 coding DNA: TGTGCCAGCAGGAACACCGGGGAGCTGTTTTTT. The encoded protein is CASRNTGELFF.

This chain links TRBV6-5 with TRBJ1-1; 11 bases are shared with TRBD1. The germline gives CDR1 MNHEY, CDR2 SVGAGI. This CDR3 contains 16 residues. The V gene end was trimmed by 4 bases and the J gene end by 4 bases; junction bases not matched to a gene: 8. In DNA, the CDR3 is TGTGCCAGCAGTTCTATTACCGGGACAGGGGGCACTGAAGCTTTCTTT. This sequence encodes CASSSITGTGGTEAFF.

This rearrangement joins TRBV7-2 to TRBJ1-1; D remains ambiguous. CDR1 and CDR2 from the germline V gene are SGHTA and FQGNSA. The CDR3 has 14 amino acids. V lost 2 bases and J 1 base, leaving 8 bases between the germline ends. The CDR3 reads CASSLHYQNTEAFF. CDR3 DNA sequence: TGTGCCAGCAGCTTACATTATCAGAACACTGAAGCTTTCTTT.

J is TRBJ2-5 and V is TRBV29-1, with 10 bases that match TRBD2. The CDR3 has 13 residues. Looked up from germline, CDR1 is SQVTM and CDR2 is ANQGSEA. The junction had 3 bases not matched to a gene; V was cut back by 5 bases and J by 3 bases. In DNA form, the CDR3 reads TGCAGCGTTTCTAGCGGGGGAAAAGAGACCCAGTACTTC. The encoded protein is CSVSSGGKETQYF.

The chain is built from TRBV2 and TRBJ1-4; D might be TRBD1 (6 bases). V was trimmed by 3 bases and J by 8 bases, leaving 13 bases between them. There are 14 residues in the CDR3. Germline CDR1 is SNHLY and CDR2 is FYNNEI. For the CDR3, the DNA is TGTGCCAGCAGTGAGGGGGCTATAGGGGAAAAACTGTTTTTT. Protein: CASSEGAIGEKLFF.

J is TRBJ2-7 and V is TRBV15; TRBD2 is a possible D gene (6 bases). The CDR3 has 14 amino acids. Trimming shortened V by 0 bases and J by 6 bases, and 12 bases separated the two germline ends. Germline V gene data show CDR1 as LNHNV and CDR2 as YYDKDF (reference sequence). In DNA, the CDR3 is TGTGCCACCAGCAGAGAGGGGGAGGTCTCCGAGCAGTACTTC. Translation gives CATSREGEVSEQYF.

The V gene is TRBV10-3, the J gene TRBJ2-3; possible D gene TRBD2, 5 bases. Germline lookup yields CDR1 ENHRY and CDR2 SYGVKD. The CDR3 extends over 13 amino acids. Between the trimmed V and J ends, which lost 6 bases and 5 bases, there was a span of 12 bases. CDR3 protein: CAISQYSVDTQYF. The DNA for the CDR3 is TGTGCCATCAGCCAATATAGCGTAGATACGCAGTATTTT.

The rearrangement joins TRBV7-9 to TRBJ1-3; possibly TRBD1 for D (5 bases). V was pared by 1 base and J by 7 bases, with 17 bases between. The germline V gene encodes CDR1 SEHNR and CDR2 FQNEAQ (reference sequence). The CDR3 totals 16 residues. The CDR3 region has the DNA TGTGCCAGCAGCTTAGTGCTGTCGCGGGACCGGAACACCATATATTTT. This encodes CASSLVLSRDRNTIYF.

The sample holds a few counts of this clone. This sequence joins TRBV19 and TRBJ2-7; maybe TRBD2 (5 bases). CDR1 is LNHDA, CDR2 SQIVND, per germline (reference sequence). Trimming took 9 bases from V and 0 from J, leaving 9 bases between them. This CDR3 region has 12 residues. The CDR3 nucleotides are TGTGCCAGCGCGGGCAACTCCTACGAGCAGTACTTC. It translates to CASAGNSYEQYF.

This rearrangement joins TRBV7-8 to TRBJ1-5, with no clear D. The CDR3 is 15 amino acids. Germline V gene data show CDR1 as SGHVS and CDR2 as FQNEAQ. Between the trimmed V and J ends, which lost 0 bases and 0 bases, there was a span of 6 bases. The CDR3 DNA reads TGTGCCAGCAGCTTAGCAGTTGTTAGCAATCAGCCCCAGCATTTT. Translating it yields CASSLAVVSNQPQHF.

This chain joins TRBV6-5 and TRBJ2-7; TRBD1 matches 10 bases. Germline CDR1 reads MNHEY; CDR2 reads SVGAGI. The CDR3 consists of 15 residues. Unmatched junction bases numbered 4, after V lost 5 bases and J lost 0 bases. The CDR3 loop reads CASSPRDRGSYEQYF. CDR3 nucleotide sequence: TGTGCCAGCAGTCCCCGGGACAGGGGCTCCTACGAGCAGTACTTC.

The gene calls are TRBV5-4 and TRBJ2-5; D remains ambiguous. Trimming pared 0 bases from V and 5 bases from J, leaving 17 bases between. Germline V gene sequence: CDR1 SGHNT, CDR2 YYREEE (reference sequence). There are 16 residues in the CDR3. The DNA of the CDR3 is TGTGCCAGCAGCTTGGGGCTGGGTCGAAGCCTGGAGACCCAGTACTTC. It codes for CASSLGLGRSLETQYF.